These 27 T cell receptor beta chains were sequenced from one sample in a study of type 1 and type 2 diabetes patients. Amplification started from genomic DNA. The TCR beta CDR3 region was amplified using 30 forward and 13 reverse primers. MiXCR was run by TCRdb on the multiplex PCR reads, yielding one entry per CDR3 protein. The sample shows about 270,000 distinct CDR3 sequences, roughly 48% of them seen only once. Sequencing was carried out using peripheral blood mononuclear cells (PBMCs). Every receptor here comes from a young man with type 2 diabetes.

This clonotype was counted a few times. V usage is TRBV30 and J usage is TRBJ2-7; 9 nucleotides line up with TRBD1. With 1 base clipped from V and 6 bases from J, the junction kept 4 bases outside the gene matches. Germline CDR1 and CDR2: GTSNPN and SVGIG (reference sequence). This CDR3 contains 13 residues. The CDR3 DNA follows: TGTGCCTGGAGTGAGACAGGGGGTCGCGAGCAGTACTTC. Translation gives CAWSETGGREQYF.

This clonotype was seen many times. This sequence joins TRBV15 and TRBJ2-7; possible D gene TRBD1, 6 bases. The germline gives CDR1 LNHNV, CDR2 YYDKDF (reference sequence). Trimming left V 0 bases short and J 5 bases short, with 11 bases between. This CDR3 region has 14 residues. The CDR3 bases are TGTGCCACCAGCAGAGACCGAGACAGGAACGAGCAGTACTTC. It yields the protein CATSRDRDRNEQYF. The complete variable domain, with remaining parts taken from reference TRBV15 and TRBJ2-7, reads DAMVIQNPRYQVTQFGKPVTLSCSQTLNHNVMYWYQQKSSQAPKLLFHYYDKDFNNEADTPDNFQSRRPNTSFCFLDIRSPGLGDTAMYLCATSRDRDRNEQYFGPGTRLTVT.

The rearrangement joins TRBV30 to TRBJ2-7, with D maybe TRBD1 (5 bases). Germline-derived CDR1 and CDR2 are GTSNPN and SVGIG (reference sequence). The CDR3 extends over 14 amino acids. With 8 bases removed from V and 0 bases from J, the gap between germline ends came to 17 bases. The CDR3, as DNA: TGTGCCAGGGGTGTGAGGTCCCTCTCCTACGAGCAGTACTTC. It encodes CARGVRSLSYEQYF.

This rearrangement joins TRBV19 to TRBJ1-2, with D possibly being TRBD1 (5 bases). V dropped 3 bases and J dropped 5 bases, with 13 bases sitting between them. The CDR3 is made up of 14 amino acids. Germline V CDR1 and CDR2: LNHDA, SQIVND (reference sequence). Here the CDR3 reads CASSISGVYYGYTF. CDR3 bases: TGTGCCAGTAGTATTTCGGGGGTATATTATGGCTACACCTTC.

This clonotype has more than one count but fewer than ten. The chain couples TRBV20-1 to TRBJ2-7, with a tentative D call TRBD2 (6 bases). The CDR3 has 14 residues. Germline CDR1 reads DFQATT; CDR2 reads SNEGSKA (reference sequence). V was cut by 3 bases and J by 2 bases, with 14 bases left in between. This chain's CDR3 is CSARWRGQPYEQYF. Here the CDR3 DNA reads TGCAGTGCTAGGTGGCGGGGCCAGCCCTACGAGCAGTACTTC.

V is TRBV12-5 and J is TRBJ1-2, with TRBD1 matching 8 bases. Looked up from germline, CDR1 is LGHNT and CDR2 is FRNRAP. The CDR3 covers 12 residues. After removal of 3 bases from V and 8 bases from J, the junction contained 2 bases not matched to a gene. CDR3 coding DNA: TGTGCTAGTGGTTTTGACAGGGGAGGCTACACCTTC. Translating it yields CASGFDRGGYTF.

This clonotype came up many times. The V gene is TRBV2, the J gene TRBJ2-5; D gene unclear. The CDR3 is 18 amino acids. CDR1 SNHLY and CDR2 FYNNEI come from the germline V gene. V shed 0 bases and J shed 7 bases, with 24 bases lying between them. The CDR3 DNA follows: TGTGCCAGCAGTGAAGCACCCCTGGGTTACGACCAAGACGGGACCCAGTACTTC. This translates into CASSEAPLGYDQDGTQYF.

The chain couples TRBV5-1 to TRBJ1-6, with D possibly TRBD1 on 6 matching bases. The CDR3 length is 14 residues. V lost 4 bases and J 5 bases, leaving 10 bases between the germline ends. CDR1 is SGHRS, CDR2 YFSETQ, per germline. DNA for the CDR3: TGCGCCAGCAGCCCTGGACAGAATAATTCACCCCTCCACTTT. Protein sequence: CASSPGQNNSPLHF.

As for this clonotype: Compared with germline, one end of the junction differs, possibly owing to a read error. CDR3: CASSRTGPNEKLFF. The CDR3 region has the DNA TGTGCTAGCAGCCGGACGGGTCCCAATGAAAAACTGTTTTTT. The chain carries TRBV7-7 and TRBJ1-4; D remains unclear. CDR3 size: 14 residues. Germline CDR1 and CDR2: SSHAT and FNYEAQ (reference sequence).

This clonotype came up a few times. The chain recombines TRBV6-1 with TRBJ1-2; no definite D call. The length of the CDR3 is 12 residues. CDR1 and CDR2 (germline): MNHNS, SASEGT. The V gene lost 4 bases and the J gene lost 4 bases, with 7 bases spanning the gap. The CDR3, as DNA: TGTGCCAGCAGTGCGCAATTCTATGGCTACACCTTC. It yields the protein CASSAQFYGYTF.

The rearrangement links TRBV19 to TRBJ1-2, with 9 bases identical to TRBD1. The V and J ends lost 9 bases and 8 bases, in that order; junction bases with no gene match: 16. The CDR3 loop spans 15 amino acids. Germline CDR1 reads LNHDA; CDR2 reads SQIVND (reference sequence). The CDR3 DNA sequence: TGTGCCAGCAGAGGGACAGGGCAAACGATAGGGGGCTACACCTTC. Protein product: CASRGTGQTIGGYTF.

V is TRBV7-6 and J is TRBJ2-5; D ambiguous. V was pared by 5 bases and J by 1 base, with 5 bases between. Germline loops: CDR1 SGHVS, CDR2 FNYEAQ. The CDR3 is made up of 12 amino acids. The CDR3 sequence is CASSRLQETQYF. The DNA for the CDR3 is TGTGCCAGCAGCCGACTCCAAGAGACCCAGTACTTC.

This clonotype was detected only a few times. This rearrangement joins TRBV9 to TRBJ2-7; D may be TRBD2 (6 bases). Per the germline V gene, CDR1 is SGDLS and CDR2 is YYNGEE. This CDR3 is built from 14 residues. V dropped 4 bases and J dropped 7 bases, with 18 bases sitting between them. The CDR3 loop is CASSPSGAGGEQYF. In DNA, the CDR3 is TGTGCCAGCAGCCCCTCGGGAGCTGGAGGAGAGCAGTACTTC.

In nucleotides, the CDR3 is TGTGCCAGCAGCTTATACAGGGCGAACACCGGGGAGCTGTTTTTT. Protein product: CASSLYRANTGELFF. The rearrangement uses TRBV11-3 and TRBJ2-2, with D tentatively TRBD1 (6 bases). V was clipped by 2 bases and J by 0 bases, with 7 bases between them. There are 15 residues in the CDR3. The germline CDR1 and CDR2 sequences are SGHNT and YENEEA.

This clonotype was observed a single time. The chain joins TRBV12-5 to TRBJ1-2; D is uncertain. The V end lost 1 base, the J end lost 6 bases, and 9 bases lay between the germline ends. Germline values: CDR1 LGHNT, CDR2 FRNRAP. CDR3 length: 13 amino acids. The CDR3 DNA sequence: TGTGCTAGTGGTTTGGGTAGCGGGGATGGCTACACCTTC. Amino acid sequence: CASGLGSGDGYTF.

Points on this clonotype: This could be a read error, since a much larger clone is one nucleotide away. This rearrangement joins TRBV14 to TRBJ1-1; possible D gene TRBD1, 6 bases. The V gene's germline CDR1 is SGHDN and CDR2 FVKESK. The CDR3 covers 16 residues. CDR3 sequence reads: CASNRALQGRNTESFF. In nucleotides, the CDR3 is TGTGCCAGCAACAGAGCCCTACAGGGACGCAACACTGAATCTTTCTTT.

The rearrangement uses TRBV10-3 and TRBJ2-2; D gene uncertain. CDR1 ENHRY and CDR2 SYGVKD come from the germline V gene. V lost 0 bases and J 7 bases, leaving 12 bases between the germline ends. CDR3 length: 15 residues. The CDR3 coding sequence is TGTGCCATCAGTGAGTCGACGGGCGAGCACGGGGAGCTGTTTTTT. Translation: CAISESTGEHGELFF.

The V and J genes are TRBV5-1 and TRBJ2-3, with TRBD2 matching 16 bases. V lost 4 bases to trimming and J lost 6 bases; unmatched junction nucleotides: 8. Per germline, CDR1 SGHRS and CDR2 YFSETQ. The CDR3 contains 17 residues. The CDR3 spells CASSPGLAGGPSDTQYF. The CDR3 DNA reads as TGCGCCAGCAGCCCGGGACTAGCGGGAGGGCCTAGTGATACGCAGTATTTT.

This clonotype was detected ten times or more. The V and J genes are TRBV10-3 and TRBJ1-1; D possibly corresponds to TRBD1 (5 bases). The CDR3 has 15 amino acids. Germline V lookup: CDR1 ENHRY, CDR2 SYGVKD. Trimming took 4 bases from V and 1 from J, leaving 13 bases between them. The DNA for the CDR3 is TGTGCCATCAGTGCAGGGCAGGGAGAGAACACTGAAGCTTTCTTT. Translated: CAISAGQGENTEAFF.

This clonotype was counted only a few times. This rearrangement joins TRBV14 to TRBJ1-1; D unclear. Germline CDR1 and CDR2: SGHDN and FVKESK. The V and J ends lost 2 bases and 4 bases respectively, with 14 bases between them. The CDR3 runs 15 residues. The CDR3, as DNA: TGTGCCAGCAGCCAAAGCATCGATGTGGGCACTGAAGCTTTCTTT. Translation: CASSQSIDVGTEAFF.

A few counts support this clonotype. The J gene is TRBJ1-6, the V gene TRBV5-5; D is undetermined. V lost 0 bases and J lost 10, with 14 bases in between. Germline lookup yields CDR1 SGHKS and CDR2 YYEKEE (reference sequence). The CDR3 is 15 residues long. DNA of the CDR3: TGTGCCAGCAGCTTGGCCCGTGAAGGTGCCTCACCCCTCCACTTT. It translates to CASSLAREGASPLHF. The variable domain in full, with the rest retrieved from reference TRBV5-5 and TRBJ1-6, is DAGVTQSPTHLIKTRGQQVTLRCSPISGHKSVSWYQQVLGQGPQFIFQYYEKEERGRGNFPDRFSARQFPNYSSELNVNALLLGDSALYLCASSLAREGASPLHFGNGTRLTVT.

This clonotype was seen only a few times. The rearrangement links TRBV7-6 to TRBJ2-5; D might be TRBD2 (5 bases). With the DNA end fitting TRBJ2-1 better, the J assignment may be wrong. The CDR3 runs to 12 residues. Germline V gives CDR1 SGHVS, CDR2 FNYEAQ. The CDR3 loop is CASSLGGREQFF. In nucleotides, the CDR3 is TGTGCCAGCAGCTTAGGAGGGCGTGAGCAGTTCTTC.

J is TRBJ2-5 and V is TRBV27; 11 positions agree with TRBD2. The junction had 15 bases not matched to a gene; V was cut back by 7 bases and J by 5 bases. Germline values: CDR1 MNHEY, CDR2 SMNVEV (reference sequence). There are 17 residues in the CDR3. CDR3 nucleotides: TGTGCCAGCACTACTAGCGGGAGTCCTGACAGGGGGGAGACCCAGTACTTC. This encodes CASTTSGSPDRGETQYF.

This chain connects TRBV7-3 to TRBJ2-1, with D possibly TRBD1 on 5 matching bases. Per the germline V gene, CDR1 is SGHTA and CDR2 is FQGTGA. Between the trimmed V and J ends, which lost 5 bases and 9 bases, there was a span of 11 bases. CDR3 length equals 12 residues. The CDR3 coding sequence is TGTGCCAGCAGCACCCAGGGTAGTGAGCAGTTCTTC. Encoded protein: CASSTQGSEQFF.

The table lists this clonotype with a few counts. This rearrangement joins TRBV20-1 to TRBJ2-1; the D call may be TRBD1 or TRBD2 (7 bases each). The germline CDR1 and CDR2 sequences are DFQATT and SNEGSKA (reference sequence). The CDR3 consists of 12 residues. Here the CDR3 reads CGGVGGLNEQFF. As DNA, the CDR3 is TGCGGGGGGGTAGGGGGCCTCAATGAGCAGTTCTTC.

This clonotype was counted between two and nine times. The V call is TRBV19, the J call TRBJ1-2, with a possible D match to TRBD1 (6 bases). CDR1 is LNHDA, CDR2 SQIVND, per germline (reference sequence). The length of the CDR3 is 10 residues. Trimming took off 11 bases at V and 6 bases at J, with 10 bases between the two ends. The CDR3: CAAGVNGYTF. The CDR3 DNA is TGTGCCGCAGGGGTCAATGGCTACACCTTC.

This clonotype occurred many times. CDR3 sequence reads: CASSLSSQADGYTF. CDR3 in DNA: TGTGCCAGCAGCTTATCGTCACAAGCTGATGGCTACACCTTC. V gene TRBV7-2 combines with J gene TRBJ1-2; no firm D call. The CDR3 has 14 amino acids. Germline assignment: CDR1 SGHTA and CDR2 FQGNSA. Trimming shortened V by 2 bases and J by 6 bases, and 13 bases separated the two germline ends.